The sequence of this T cell receptor (beta chain) was determined in a study of blood T cell repertoires in COVID-19. Study details: Specimens from acute and convalescent COVID-19 originated in the United States, Italy and Spain. T cells, B-cell-depleted T cells, or PBMCs supplied cDNA or gDNA.

This clone was counted once. Generated by immunoSEQ multiplex PCR, the TCRdb table keeps only in-frame clones and is missing some. The sample has about 160,000 clones, 80% to 95% seen once; the top ten hold about 4.6%. In Seattle, patients joined the study during active infection and were tracked longitudinally. The CDR3 extends over 15 amino acids. Germline CDR1 and CDR2: MNHEY and SVGAGI. V was trimmed by 7 bases and J by 1 base, leaving 14 bases between them. The receptor comes from a man younger than 40 with COVID-19, enrolled during active disease. Sequencing was done on a sample of peripheral blood. V is TRBV6-5 and J is TRBJ2-1; D possibly corresponds to TRBD1 (5 bases). CDR3 nucleotide sequence: TGTGCCAGCACTGGTAGGGCAGGGTCCTACAATGAGCAGTTCTTC. Translating it yields CASTGRAGSYNEQFF.